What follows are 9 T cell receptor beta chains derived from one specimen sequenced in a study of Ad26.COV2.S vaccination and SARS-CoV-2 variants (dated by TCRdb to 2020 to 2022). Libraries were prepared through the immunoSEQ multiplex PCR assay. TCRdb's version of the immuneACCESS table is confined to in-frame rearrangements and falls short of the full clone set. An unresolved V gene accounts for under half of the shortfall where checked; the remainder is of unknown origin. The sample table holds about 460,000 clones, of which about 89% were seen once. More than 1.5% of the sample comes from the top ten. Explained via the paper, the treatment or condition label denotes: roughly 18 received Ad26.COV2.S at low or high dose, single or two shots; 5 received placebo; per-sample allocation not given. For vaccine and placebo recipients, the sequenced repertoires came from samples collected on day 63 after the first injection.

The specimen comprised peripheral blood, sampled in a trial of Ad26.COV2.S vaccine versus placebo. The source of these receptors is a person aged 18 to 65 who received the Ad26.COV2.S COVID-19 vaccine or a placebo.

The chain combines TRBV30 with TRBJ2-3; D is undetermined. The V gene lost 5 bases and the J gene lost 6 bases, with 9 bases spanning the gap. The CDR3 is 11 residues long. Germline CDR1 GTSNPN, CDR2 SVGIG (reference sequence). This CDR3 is CAWGSVDTQYF. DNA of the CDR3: TGTGCCTGGGGTTCCGTGGATACGCAGTATTTT. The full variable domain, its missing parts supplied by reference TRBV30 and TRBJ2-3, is SQTIHQWPATLVQPVGSPLSLECTVEGTSNPNLYWYRQAAGRGLQLLFYSVGIGQISSEVPQNLSASRPQDRQFILSSKKLLLSDSGFYLCAWGSVDTQYFGPGTRLTVL.

The CDR3 is CASSFGTNYGYTF. Here the CDR3 DNA reads TGCGCCAGCAGCTTCGGCACTAACTATGGCTACACCTTC. The V and J genes are TRBV5-1 and TRBJ1-2, with unresolved D. CDR3 length: 13 amino acids. Per the germline V gene, CDR1 is SGHRS and CDR2 is YFSETQ. V lost 2 bases to trimming and J lost 0 bases, with 5 bases between them.

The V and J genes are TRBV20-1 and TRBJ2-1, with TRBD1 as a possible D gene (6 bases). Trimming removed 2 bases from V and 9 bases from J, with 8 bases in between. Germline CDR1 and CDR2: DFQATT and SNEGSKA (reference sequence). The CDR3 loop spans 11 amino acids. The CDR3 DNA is TGCAGTGCTAGACGGACAGTTGAGCAGTTCTTC. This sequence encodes CSARRTVEQFF.

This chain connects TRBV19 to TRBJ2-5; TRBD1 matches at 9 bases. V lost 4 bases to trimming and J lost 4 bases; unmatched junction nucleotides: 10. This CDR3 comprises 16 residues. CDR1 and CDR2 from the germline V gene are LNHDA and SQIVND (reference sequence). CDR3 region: CASSTGTGRVRETQYF. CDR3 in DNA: TGTGCCAGTAGTACCGGGACAGGGAGGGTAAGAGAGACCCAGTACTTC.

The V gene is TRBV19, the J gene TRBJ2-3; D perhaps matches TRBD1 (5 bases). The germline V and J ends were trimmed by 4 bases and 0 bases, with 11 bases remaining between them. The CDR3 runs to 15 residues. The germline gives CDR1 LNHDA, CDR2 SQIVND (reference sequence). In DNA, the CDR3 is TGTGCCAGTAGTAGTCCGGCAGGGAGCACAGATACGCAGTATTTT. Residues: CASSSPAGSTDTQYF.

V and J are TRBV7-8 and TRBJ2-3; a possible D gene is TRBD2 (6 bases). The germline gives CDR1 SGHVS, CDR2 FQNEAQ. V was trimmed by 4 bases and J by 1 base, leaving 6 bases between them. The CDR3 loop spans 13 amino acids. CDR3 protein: CASSSSGTDTQYF. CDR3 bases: TGTGCCAGCAGCTCTAGCGGCACAGATACGCAGTATTTT.

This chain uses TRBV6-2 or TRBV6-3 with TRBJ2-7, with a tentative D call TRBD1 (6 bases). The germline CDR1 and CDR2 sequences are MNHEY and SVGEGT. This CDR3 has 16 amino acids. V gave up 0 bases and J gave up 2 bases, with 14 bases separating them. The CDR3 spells CASSYSWGLGTYEQYF. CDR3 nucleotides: TGTGCCAGCAGTTACTCTTGGGGGCTGGGCACCTACGAGCAGTACTTC.

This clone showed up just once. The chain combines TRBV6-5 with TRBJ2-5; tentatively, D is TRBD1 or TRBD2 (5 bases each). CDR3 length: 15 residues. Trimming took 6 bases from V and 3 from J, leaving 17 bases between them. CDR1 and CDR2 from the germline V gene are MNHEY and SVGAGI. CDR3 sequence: CASSAHGTPKETQYF. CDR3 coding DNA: TGTGCCAGCAGCGCCCACGGGACGCCCAAAGAGACCCAGTACTTC.

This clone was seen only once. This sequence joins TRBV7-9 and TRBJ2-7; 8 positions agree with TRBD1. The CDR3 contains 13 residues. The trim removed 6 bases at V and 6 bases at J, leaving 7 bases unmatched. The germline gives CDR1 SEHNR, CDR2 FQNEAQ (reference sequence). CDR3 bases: TGTGCCAGCAGTGGACAGGGAAGGGCCGAGCAGTACTTC. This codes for CASSGQGRAEQYF.